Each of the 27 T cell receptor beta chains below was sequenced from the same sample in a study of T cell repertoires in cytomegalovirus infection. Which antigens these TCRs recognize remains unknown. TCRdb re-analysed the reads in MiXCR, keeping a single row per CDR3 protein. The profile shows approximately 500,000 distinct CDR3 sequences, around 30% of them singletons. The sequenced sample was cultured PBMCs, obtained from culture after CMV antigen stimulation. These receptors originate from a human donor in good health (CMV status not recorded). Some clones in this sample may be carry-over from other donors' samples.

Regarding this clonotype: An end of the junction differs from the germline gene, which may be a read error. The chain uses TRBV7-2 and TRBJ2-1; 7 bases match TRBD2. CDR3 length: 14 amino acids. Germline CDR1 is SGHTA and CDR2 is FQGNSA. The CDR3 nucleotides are TGTGCCAGCAGCTTATCTAGCGGAAACAATGAGCAGATCTTC. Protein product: CASSLSSGNNEQIF.

The CDR3 DNA sequence: TGTGCCAGCAGCTTAGCAATTGCCGGTAATGAGCAGTTCTTC. As protein: CASSLAIAGNEQFF. The chain carries TRBV7-9 and TRBJ2-1; the D is unclear. The CDR3 spans 14 residues. The germline V gene has CDR1 SEHNR and CDR2 FQNEAQ (reference sequence). The germline V and J ends were trimmed by 0 bases and 7 bases, with 10 bases remaining between them.

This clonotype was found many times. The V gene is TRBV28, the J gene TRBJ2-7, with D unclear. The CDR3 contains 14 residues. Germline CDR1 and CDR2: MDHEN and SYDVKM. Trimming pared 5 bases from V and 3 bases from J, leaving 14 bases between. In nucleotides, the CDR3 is TGTGCCAGCAGTCGGCTTAAAACTCTCTACGAGCAGTACTTC. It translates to CASSRLKTLYEQYF.

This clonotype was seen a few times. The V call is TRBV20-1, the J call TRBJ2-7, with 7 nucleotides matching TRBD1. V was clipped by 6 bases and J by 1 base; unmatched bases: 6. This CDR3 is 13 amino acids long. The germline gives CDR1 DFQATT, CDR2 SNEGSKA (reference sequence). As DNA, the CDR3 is TGCAGTGCCGGGACAGAGACTTCCTACGAGCAGTACTTC. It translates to CSAGTETSYEQYF.

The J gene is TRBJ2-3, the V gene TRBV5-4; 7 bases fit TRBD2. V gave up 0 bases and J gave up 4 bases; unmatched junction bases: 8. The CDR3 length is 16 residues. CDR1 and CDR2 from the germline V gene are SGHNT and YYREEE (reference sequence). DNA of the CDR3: TGTGCCAGCAGCTTGGGAGCGGGGATAAGGGCAGATACGCAGTATTTT. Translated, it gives CASSLGAGIRADTQYF.

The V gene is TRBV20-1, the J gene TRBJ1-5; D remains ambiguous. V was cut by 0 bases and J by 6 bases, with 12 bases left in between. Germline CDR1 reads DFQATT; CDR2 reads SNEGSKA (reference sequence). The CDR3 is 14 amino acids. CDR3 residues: CSARDSTHGQPQHF. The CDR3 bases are TGCAGTGCTAGAGACTCCACCCACGGTCAGCCCCAGCATTTT.

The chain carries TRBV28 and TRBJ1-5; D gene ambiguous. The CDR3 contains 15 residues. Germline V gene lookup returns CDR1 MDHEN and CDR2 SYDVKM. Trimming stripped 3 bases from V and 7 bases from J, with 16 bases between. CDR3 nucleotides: TGTGCCAGCAGTTTGGGTGGGCTTGGAGGACAGCCCCAGCATTTT. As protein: CASSLGGLGGQPQHF.

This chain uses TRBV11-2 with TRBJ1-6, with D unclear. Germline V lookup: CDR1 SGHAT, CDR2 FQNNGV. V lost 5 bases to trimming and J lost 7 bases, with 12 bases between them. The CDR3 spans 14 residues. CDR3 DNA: TGTGCCAGCAGCCTTCCGGCGGAAAATTCACCCCTCCACTTT. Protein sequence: CASSLPAENSPLHF.

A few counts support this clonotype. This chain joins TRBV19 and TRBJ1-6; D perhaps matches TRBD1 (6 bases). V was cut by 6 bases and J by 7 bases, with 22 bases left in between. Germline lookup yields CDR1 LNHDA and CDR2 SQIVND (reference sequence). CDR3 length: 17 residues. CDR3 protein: CASRETGSSTINSPLHF. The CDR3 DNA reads TGTGCCAGTAGAGAGACAGGTTCCTCCACCATCAATTCACCCCTCCACTTT.

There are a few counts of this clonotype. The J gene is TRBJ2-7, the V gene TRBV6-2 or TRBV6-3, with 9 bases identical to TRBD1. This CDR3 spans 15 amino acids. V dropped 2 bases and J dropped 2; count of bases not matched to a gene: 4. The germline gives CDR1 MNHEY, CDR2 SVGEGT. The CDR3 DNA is TGTGCCAGCAGTTACCCGGGACAGGGAGCCTACGAGCAGTACTTC. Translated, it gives CASSYPGQGAYEQYF.

CDR3 in DNA: TGCAGCGTTGGGGCGACAACTGGAAACACCATATATTTT. Its protein is CSVGATTGNTIYF. This chain joins TRBV29-1 and TRBJ1-3; D gene uncertain. V gave up 4 bases and J gave up 2 bases, with 9 bases separating them. The CDR3 contains 13 residues. CDR1 is SQVTM and CDR2 is ANQGSEA in the germline V gene.

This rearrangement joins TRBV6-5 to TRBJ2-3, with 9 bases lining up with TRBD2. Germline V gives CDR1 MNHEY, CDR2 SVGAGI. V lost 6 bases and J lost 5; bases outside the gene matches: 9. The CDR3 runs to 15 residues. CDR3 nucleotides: TGTGCCAGCAGCCCGGCGCTAGCGGGAAAAGATACGCAGTATTTT. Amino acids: CASSPALAGKDTQYF.

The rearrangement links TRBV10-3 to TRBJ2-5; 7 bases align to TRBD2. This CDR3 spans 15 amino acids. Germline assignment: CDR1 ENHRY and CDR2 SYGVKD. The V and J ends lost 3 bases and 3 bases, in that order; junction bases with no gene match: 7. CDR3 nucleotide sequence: TGTGCCATCAGTGACCCTACTAGCGAGAAAGAGACCCAGTACTTC. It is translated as CAISDPTSEKETQYF.

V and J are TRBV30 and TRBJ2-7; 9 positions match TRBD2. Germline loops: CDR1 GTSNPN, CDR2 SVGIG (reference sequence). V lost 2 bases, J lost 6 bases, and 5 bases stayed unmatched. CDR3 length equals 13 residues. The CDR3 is CAWSLLAGFEQYV. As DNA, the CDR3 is TGTGCCTGGAGTCTCCTAGCGGGATTCGAGCAGTACGTC.

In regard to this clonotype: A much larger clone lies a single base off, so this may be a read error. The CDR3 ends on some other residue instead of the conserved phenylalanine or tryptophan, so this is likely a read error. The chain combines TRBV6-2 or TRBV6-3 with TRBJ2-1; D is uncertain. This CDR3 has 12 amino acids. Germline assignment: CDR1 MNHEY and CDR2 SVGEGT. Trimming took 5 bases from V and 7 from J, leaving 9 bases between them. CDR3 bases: TGTGCCAGCAGTCAACCCCTTAATGAGCAGTTCTTA. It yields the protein CASSQPLNEQFL.

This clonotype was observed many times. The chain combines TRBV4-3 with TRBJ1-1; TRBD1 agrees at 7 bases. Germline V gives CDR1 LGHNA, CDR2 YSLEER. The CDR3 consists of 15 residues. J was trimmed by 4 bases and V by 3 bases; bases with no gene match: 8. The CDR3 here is CASSQETGSGTEAFF. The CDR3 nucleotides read TGCGCCAGCAGCCAGGAGACAGGGTCCGGCACTGAAGCTTTCTTT.

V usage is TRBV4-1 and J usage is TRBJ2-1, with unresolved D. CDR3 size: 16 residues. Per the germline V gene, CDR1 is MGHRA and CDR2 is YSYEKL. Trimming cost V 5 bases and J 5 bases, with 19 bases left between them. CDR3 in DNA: TGCGCCAGCAGCTCCAGTTTCGGGTCCGAGAACAATGAGCAGTTCTTC. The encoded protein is CASSSSFGSENNEQFF.

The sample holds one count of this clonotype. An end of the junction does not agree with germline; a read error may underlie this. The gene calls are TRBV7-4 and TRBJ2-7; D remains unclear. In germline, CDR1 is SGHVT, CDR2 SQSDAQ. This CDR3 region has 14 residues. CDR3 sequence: CASSPMGSSYEQYF. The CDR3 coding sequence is TGTGCCAGCAGCCCCATGGGTAGCTCCTACGAGCAATACTTC.

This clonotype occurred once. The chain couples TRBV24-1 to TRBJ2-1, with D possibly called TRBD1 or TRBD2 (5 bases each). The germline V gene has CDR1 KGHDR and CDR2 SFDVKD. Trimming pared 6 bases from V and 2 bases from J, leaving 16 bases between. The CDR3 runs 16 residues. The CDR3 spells CATSTNRDLAYNEQFF. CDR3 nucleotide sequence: TGTGCCACCAGTACCAACCGGGACCTAGCCTACAATGAGCAGTTCTTC.

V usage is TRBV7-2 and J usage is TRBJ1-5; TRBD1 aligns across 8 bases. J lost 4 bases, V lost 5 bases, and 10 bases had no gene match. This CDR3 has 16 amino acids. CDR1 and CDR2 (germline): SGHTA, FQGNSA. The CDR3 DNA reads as TGTGCCAGCAGCAGACCCGACAGGGGAGCGAATCAGCCCCAGCATTTT. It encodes CASSRPDRGANQPQHF.

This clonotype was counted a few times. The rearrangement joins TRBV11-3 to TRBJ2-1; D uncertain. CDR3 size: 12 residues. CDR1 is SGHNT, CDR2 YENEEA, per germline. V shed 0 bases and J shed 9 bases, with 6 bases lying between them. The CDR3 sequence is CASSLDPPEQFF. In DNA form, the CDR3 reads TGTGCCAGCAGCTTAGATCCCCCTGAGCAGTTCTTC.

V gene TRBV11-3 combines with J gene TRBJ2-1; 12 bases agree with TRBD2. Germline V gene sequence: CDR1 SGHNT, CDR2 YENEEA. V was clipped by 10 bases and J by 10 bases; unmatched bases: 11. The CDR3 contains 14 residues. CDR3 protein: CATTTSGSRMEQFF. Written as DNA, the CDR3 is TGTGCCACCACGACTAGCGGGAGCCGAATGGAGCAGTTCTTC.

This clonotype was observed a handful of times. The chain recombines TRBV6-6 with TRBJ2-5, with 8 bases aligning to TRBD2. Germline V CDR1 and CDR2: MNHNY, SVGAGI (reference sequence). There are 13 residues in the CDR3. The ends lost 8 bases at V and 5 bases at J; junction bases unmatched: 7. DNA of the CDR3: TGTGCCAGCGGGAGCGGGAGAGGGGAGACCCAGTACTTC. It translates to CASGSGRGETQYF.

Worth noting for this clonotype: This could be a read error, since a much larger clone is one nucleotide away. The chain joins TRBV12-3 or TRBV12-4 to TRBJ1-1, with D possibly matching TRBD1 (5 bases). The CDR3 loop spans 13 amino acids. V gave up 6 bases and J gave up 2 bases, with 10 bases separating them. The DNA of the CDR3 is TGTGCCAGCAGAATACAGGTTAACACTGAAGCTTTCTTT. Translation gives CASRIQVNTEAFF.

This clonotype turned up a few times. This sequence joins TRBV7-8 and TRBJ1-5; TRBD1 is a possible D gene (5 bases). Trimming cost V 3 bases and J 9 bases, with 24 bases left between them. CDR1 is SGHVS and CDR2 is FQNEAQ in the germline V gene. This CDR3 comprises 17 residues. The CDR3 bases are TGTGCCAGCAGCTTCAAGACGCTGGGGCAGGGAAAGTGGCCCCAGCATTTT. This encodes CASSFKTLGQGKWPQHF.

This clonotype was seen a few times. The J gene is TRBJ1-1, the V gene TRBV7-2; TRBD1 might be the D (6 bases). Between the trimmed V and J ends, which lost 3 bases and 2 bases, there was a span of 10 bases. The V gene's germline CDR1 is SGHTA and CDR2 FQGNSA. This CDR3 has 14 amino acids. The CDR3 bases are TGTGCCAGCAGCTTGACAGGAATCAACACTGAAGCTTTCTTT. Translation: CASSLTGINTEAFF.

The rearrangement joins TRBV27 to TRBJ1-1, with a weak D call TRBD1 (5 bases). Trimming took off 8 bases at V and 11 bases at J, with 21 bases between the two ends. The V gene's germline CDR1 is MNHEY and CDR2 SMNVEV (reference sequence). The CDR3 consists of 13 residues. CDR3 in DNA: TGTGCCAGCCGAGTGTGGGGGATGAACGAGGCTTTCTTT. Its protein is CASRVWGMNEAFF.